Below, one T cell receptor (beta chain) is given with its context. Its antigen is still unknown. The sample belongs to a study of blood T cells in healthy people across ages. Study-wide findings and caveats: Naive CD4+ cells and diversity were both higher in long-lived donors than in aged donors. Per million T cells, the diversity of TCR beta decreased roughly linearly as age advanced. The lack of PBMC sorting stopped any conclusive naive versus antigen-experienced comparison. Changes in expanded clonotypes were possibly confounded, as the CMV status of donors was unknown.

V was trimmed by 8 bases and J by 8 bases, leaving 19 bases between them. The CDR3 length is 15 residues. CDR1 and CDR2 (germline): SGHTA, FQGNSA. The authors ran a second PCR of about 6 to 11 cycles using a sample-barcoded 5' primer and a J-beta primer mix. TCRdb reanalysed the 5' RACE reads using MiXCR and keeps one entry per CDR3 protein. Among roughly 1,500,000 distinct CDR3 sequences listed, 42% were seen once. The TCR originated in a woman younger than 35 in good health. The specimen sequenced was blood. This rearrangement joins TRBV7-2 to TRBJ1-6; D is unclear. CDR3 nucleotide sequence: TGTGCCAGCGGCTACGGACCTAACGGGGATTCACCCCTCCACTTT. Its protein product is CASGYGPNGDSPLHF.